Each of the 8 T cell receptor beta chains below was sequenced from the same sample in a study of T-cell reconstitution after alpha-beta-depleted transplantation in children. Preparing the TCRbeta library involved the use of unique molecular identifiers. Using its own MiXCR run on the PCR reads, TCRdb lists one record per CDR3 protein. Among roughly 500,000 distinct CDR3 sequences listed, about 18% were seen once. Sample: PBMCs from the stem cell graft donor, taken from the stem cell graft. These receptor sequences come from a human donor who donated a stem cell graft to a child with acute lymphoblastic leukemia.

CDR3 sequence reads: CASSSGLGLGTQYF. In DNA form, the CDR3 reads TGTGCCAGCAGCTCGGGACTAGGTCTCGGGACCCAGTACTTC. The genes are TRBV7-9 and TRBJ2-5; 8 bases align to TRBD2. The CDR3 has 14 residues. Germline V CDR1 and CDR2: SEHNR, FQNEAQ (reference sequence). The trim removed 4 bases at V and 7 bases at J, leaving 8 bases unmatched.

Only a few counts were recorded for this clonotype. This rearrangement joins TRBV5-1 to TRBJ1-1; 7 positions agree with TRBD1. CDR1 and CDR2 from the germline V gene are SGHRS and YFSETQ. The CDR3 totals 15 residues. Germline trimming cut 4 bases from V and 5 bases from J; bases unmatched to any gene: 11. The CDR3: CASSPRIRGRTEAFF. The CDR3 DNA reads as TGCGCCAGCAGCCCCCGTATAAGGGGGCGAACTGAAGCTTTCTTT.

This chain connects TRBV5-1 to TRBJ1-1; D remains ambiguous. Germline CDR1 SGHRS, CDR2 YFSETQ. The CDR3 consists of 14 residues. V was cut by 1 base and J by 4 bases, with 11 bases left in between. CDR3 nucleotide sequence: TGCGCCAGCAGCTTGACGGGTAGCCCCACTGAAGCTTTCTTT. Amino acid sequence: CASSLTGSPTEAFF.

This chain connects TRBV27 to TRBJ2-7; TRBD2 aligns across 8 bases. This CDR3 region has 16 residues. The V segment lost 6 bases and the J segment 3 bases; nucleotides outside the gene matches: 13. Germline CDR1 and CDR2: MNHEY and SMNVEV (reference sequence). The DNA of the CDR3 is TGTGCCAGCAGCACTCTTCCGGGAGGGCCTAACTACGAGCAGTACTTC. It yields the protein CASSTLPGGPNYEQYF.

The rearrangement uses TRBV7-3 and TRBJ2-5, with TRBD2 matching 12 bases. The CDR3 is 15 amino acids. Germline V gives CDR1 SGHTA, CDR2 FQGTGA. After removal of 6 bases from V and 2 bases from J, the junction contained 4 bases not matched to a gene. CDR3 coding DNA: TGTGCCAGCAGGCGGACTAGCGGGATTCAAGAGACCCAGTACTTC. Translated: CASRRTSGIQETQYF. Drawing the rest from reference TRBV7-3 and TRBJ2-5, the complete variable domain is GAGVSQTPSNKVTEKGKYVELRCDPISGHTALYWYRQSLGQGPEFLIYFQGTGAADDSGLPNDRFFAVRPEGSVSTLKIQRTERGDSAVYLCASRRTSGIQETQYFGPGTRLLVL.

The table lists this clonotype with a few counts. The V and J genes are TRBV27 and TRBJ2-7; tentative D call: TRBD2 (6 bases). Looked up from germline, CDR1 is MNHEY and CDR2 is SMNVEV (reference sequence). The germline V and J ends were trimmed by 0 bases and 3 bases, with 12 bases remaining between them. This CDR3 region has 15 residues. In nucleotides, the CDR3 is TGTGCCAGCAGTTTATCCGGAGGGCAGTTCTACGAGCAGTACTTC. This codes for CASSLSGGQFYEQYF.

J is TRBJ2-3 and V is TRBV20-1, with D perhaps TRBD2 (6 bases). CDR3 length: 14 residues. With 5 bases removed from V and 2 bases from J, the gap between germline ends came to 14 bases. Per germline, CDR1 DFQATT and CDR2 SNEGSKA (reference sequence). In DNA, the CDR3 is TGCAGTGCTCGATGGCGGGGCGACACAGATACGCAGTATTTT. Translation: CSARWRGDTDTQYF.

CDR3 nucleotides: TGTGCCAGCAGCCAAGATCAACTGTGGAACACCGGGGAGCTGTTTTTT. Its protein is CASSQDQLWNTGELFF. This chain connects TRBV3-1 to TRBJ2-2; no definite D call. CDR3 length: 16 amino acids. The germline V gene encodes CDR1 LGHDT and CDR2 YNNKEL (reference sequence). Trimming stripped 0 bases from V and 1 base from J, with 9 bases between.